This T cell receptor (beta chain) was profiled in a study of T-cell memory formation after mild COVID-19. Looking at the study overall: Among the donors, TCR clusters were largely specific to each donor.

This clonotype has only a few counts. The antigen remains undetermined. One entry per CDR3 protein, called by TCRdb with MiXCR from the 5' RACE reads. The sample holds around 300,000 distinct CDR3 sequences, roughly an eighth seen once. This CDR3 contains 11 residues. The V gene's germline CDR1 is LGHDT and CDR2 YNNKEL (reference sequence). Between the trimmed V and J ends, which lost 0 bases and 11 bases, there was a span of 7 bases. General study findings and limits: Cross-reactive memory appears to have joined, as suggested by some responding clones showing up in pre-infection memory.

The receptor was isolated from a man aged 18 to 29 who had mild COVID-19 (a few samples of this study predate the infection). Cell type and time point are not known. The V and J genes are TRBV3-1 and TRBJ1-2, with D possibly matching TRBD1 (5 bases). The sample taken for sequencing was PBMCs or a T cell subset sorted from them (not recorded which). The CDR3 reads CASSQEGEYTF. DNA for the CDR3: TGTGCCAGCAGCCAAGAGGGGGAGTACACCTTC.